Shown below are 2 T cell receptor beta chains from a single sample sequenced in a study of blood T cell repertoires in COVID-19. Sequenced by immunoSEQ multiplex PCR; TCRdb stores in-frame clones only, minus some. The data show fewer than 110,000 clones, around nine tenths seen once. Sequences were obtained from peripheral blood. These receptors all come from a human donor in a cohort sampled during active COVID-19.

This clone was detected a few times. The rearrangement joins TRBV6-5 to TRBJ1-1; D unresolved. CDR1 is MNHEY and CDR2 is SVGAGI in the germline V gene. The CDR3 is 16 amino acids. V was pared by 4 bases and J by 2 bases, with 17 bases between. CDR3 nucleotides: TGTGCCAGCAGTTCACCGCGGGCGGTAAAAAACACTGAAGCTTTCTTT. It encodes CASSSPRAVKNTEAFF.

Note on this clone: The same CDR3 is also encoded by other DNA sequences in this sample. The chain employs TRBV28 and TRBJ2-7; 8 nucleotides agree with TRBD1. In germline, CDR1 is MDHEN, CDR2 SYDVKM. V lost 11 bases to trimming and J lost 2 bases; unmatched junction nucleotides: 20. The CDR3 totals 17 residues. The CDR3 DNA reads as TGTGCCGGCTCGCCTTTCCGAGACAGGGGCCTCACCTACGAGCAGTACTTC. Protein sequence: CAGSPFRDRGLTYEQYF.